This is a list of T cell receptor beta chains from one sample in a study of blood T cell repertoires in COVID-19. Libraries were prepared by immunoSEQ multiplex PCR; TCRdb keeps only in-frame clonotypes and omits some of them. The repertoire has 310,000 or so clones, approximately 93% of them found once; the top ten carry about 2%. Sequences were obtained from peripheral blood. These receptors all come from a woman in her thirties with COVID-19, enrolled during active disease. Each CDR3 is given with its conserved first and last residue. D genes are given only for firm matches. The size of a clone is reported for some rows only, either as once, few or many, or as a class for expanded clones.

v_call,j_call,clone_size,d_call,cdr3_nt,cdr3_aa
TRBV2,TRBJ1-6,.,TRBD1,TGTGCCAGCAGTCCACAGGGGGATTATCTTAATTCACCCCTCCACTTT,CASSPQGDYLNSPLHF
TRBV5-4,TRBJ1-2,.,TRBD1,TGTGCCAGCAGGTCCGGGACAGGGGGTAATTATGGCTACACCTTC,CASRSGTGGNYGYTF
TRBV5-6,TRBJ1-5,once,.,TGTGCCAGCAGCGCAAAACAGGGAGGCAATCAGCCCCAGCATTTT,CASSAKQGGNQPQHF
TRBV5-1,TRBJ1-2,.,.,TGCGCCAGCAGCCCCGGAGGAATTAACTATGGCTACACCTTC,CASSPGGINYGYTF
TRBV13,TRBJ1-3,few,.,TGTGCCAGCAGCCCGAGGGACACCGACTCTGGAAACACCATATATTTT,CASSPRDTDSGNTIYF
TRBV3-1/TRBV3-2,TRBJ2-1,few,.,TGTGCCAGCAGCCAAGTTGAGGGGACTCAGCAGTTCTTC,CASSQVEGTQQFF
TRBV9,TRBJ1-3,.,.,TGTGCCAGCACCGGACAACGCTCTGGAAACACCATATATTTT,CASTGQRSGNTIYF
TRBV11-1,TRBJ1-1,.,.,TGTGCCAGCAGCTTAGGGGATAGGGGAAACACTGAAGCTTTCTTT,CASSLGDRGNTEAFF
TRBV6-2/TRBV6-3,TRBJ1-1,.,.,TGTGCCAGCAGTTATGGCAGAGGATACCTCATGAACACTGAAGCTTTCTTT,CASSYGRGYLMNTEAFF
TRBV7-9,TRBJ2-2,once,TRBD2,TGTGCCAGTCTAGCGGGAGTAGAAACCGGGGAGCTGTTTTTT,CASLAGVETGELFF
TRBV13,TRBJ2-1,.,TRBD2,TGTGCCAGCAGCTTTCTCGGTAGGGCGGGAGGAAGCAATGAGCAGTTCTTC,CASSFLGRAGGSNEQFF
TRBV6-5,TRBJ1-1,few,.,TGTGCCAGCCAGGCACAGCAGGGGTACACTGAAGCTTTCTTT,CASQAQQGYTEAFF
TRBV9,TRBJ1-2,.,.,TGTGCCAGCAGCCAAAGCCCGGGGACTAACTATGGCTACACCTTC,CASSQSPGTNYGYTF
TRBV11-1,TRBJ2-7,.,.,TGTGCCAGCAGCTTAGACAGGCTCGGCTACGAGCAGTACTTC,CASSLDRLGYEQYF
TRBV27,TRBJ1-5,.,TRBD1,TGTGCCAGCAGCCCATACGCAGGGGGCGTTAGCAATCAGCCCCAGCATTTT,CASSPYAGGVSNQPQHF
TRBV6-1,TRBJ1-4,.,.,TGTGCCAGCAGTGAATTCCGGGGGATAAATGAAAAACTGTTTTTT,CASSEFRGINEKLFF
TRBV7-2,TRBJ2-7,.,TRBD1,TGTGCCAGCAGCTTAGCGAGGGGGCCCCCCTACGAGCAGTACTTC,CASSLARGPPYEQYF
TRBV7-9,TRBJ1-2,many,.,TGTGCCAGCAGCCACGACAACGGCAGGGTGAATGGCTACACCTTC,CASSHDNGRVNGYTF
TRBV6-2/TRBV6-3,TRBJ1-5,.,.,TGTGCCAGCAGTTCAGACAGGCTCTATCAGCCCCAGCATTTT,CASSSDRLYQPQHF
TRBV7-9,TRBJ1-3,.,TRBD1,TGTGCCAGCAGCGGGACAGGGGCAACTGGAAACACCATATATTTT,CASSGTGATGNTIYF
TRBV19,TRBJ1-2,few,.,TGTGCCAGTCAGGGCGGGGGTAACTATGGCTACACCTTC,CASQGGGNYGYTF
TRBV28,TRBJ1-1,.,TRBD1,TGTGCCAGCAGTTCAGGACAGGCCGGGAACACTGAAGCTTTCTTT,CASSSGQAGNTEAFF
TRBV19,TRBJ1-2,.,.,TGTGCCAGTAGTATAGCGGGATATGGCTACACCTTC,CASSIAGYGYTF
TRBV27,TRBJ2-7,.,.,TGTGCCAGCAGTTTGAGGGACTCCCGGAGGCAGTACTTC,CASSLRDSRRQYF
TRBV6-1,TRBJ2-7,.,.,TGTGCCAGCAGTGAAGGGCTGGCTCCCTACGAGCAGTACTTC,CASSEGLAPYEQYF
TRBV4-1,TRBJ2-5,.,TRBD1,TGCGCCAGCAGCCCCACCGGACAGGGAGAGACCCAGTACTTC,CASSPTGQGETQYF
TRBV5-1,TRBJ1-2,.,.,TGCGCCAGCAGCTTGGATACGACAATATCGGCTGGCTACACCTTC,CASSLDTTISAGYTF
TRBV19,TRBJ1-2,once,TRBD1,TGTGCCAGTAGTATTGACAGGGACTATGGCTACACCTTC,CASSIDRDYGYTF
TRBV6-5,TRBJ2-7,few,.,TGTGCCAGCAGTTACTCCTGGTCTTCTATCTCCTACGAGCAGTACTTC,CASSYSWSSISYEQYF
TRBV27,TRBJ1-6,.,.,TGTGCCAGCAGTTCTTTTCCGCGGGGGAGCTCCTATAATTCACCCCTCCACTTT,CASSSFPRGSSYNSPLHF
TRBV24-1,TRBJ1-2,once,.,TGTGCCACCCATCCTATCCGGGACTTCTATGGCTACACCTTC,CATHPIRDFYGYTF
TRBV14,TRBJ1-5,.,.,TGTGCCAGCAGCCCGGGCGGGACGGGTAATCAGCCCCAGCATTTT,CASSPGGTGNQPQHF
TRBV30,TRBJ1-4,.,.,TGTGCCTGGAGTGTAGCGGGCCCAACTAATGAAAAACTGTTTTTT,CAWSVAGPTNEKLFF
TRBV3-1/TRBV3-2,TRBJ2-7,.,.,TGTGCCAGCAGCCAAGATCAAAAGGAGACGGACGAGCAGTACTTC,CASSQDQKETDEQYF
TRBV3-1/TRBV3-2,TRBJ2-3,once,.,TGTGCCAGCAGCCAACGGGGTGCGGGAGATACGCAGTATTTT,CASSQRGAGDTQYF
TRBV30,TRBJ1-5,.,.,TGTGCCTGGAGTCCCAGTAGCAATCAGCCCCAGCATTTT,CAWSPSSNQPQHF
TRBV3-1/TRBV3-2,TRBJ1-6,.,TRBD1,TGTGCCAGCAGCCCCACAGGGGATAATTCACCCCTCCACTTT,CASSPTGDNSPLHF